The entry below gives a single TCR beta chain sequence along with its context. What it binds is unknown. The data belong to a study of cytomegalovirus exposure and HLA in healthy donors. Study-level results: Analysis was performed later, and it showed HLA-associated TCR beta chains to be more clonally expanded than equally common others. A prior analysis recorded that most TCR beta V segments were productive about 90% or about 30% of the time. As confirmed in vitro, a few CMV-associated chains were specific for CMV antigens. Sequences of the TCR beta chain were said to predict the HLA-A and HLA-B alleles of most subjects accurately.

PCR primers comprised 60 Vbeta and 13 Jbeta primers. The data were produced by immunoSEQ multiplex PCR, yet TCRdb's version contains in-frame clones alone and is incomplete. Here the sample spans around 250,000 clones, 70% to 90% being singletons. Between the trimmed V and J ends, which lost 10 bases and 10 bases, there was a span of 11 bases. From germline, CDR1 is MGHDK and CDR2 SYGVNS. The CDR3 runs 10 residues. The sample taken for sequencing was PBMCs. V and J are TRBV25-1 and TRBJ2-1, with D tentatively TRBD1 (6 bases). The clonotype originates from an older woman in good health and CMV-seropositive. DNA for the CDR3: TGTGCCACAGGGGTCCGCGAGCAGTTCTTC. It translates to CATGVREQFF.